This T cell receptor beta chain is from a study of blood T cell repertoires in COVID-19 (dated by TCRdb to the early 2020s). A note on the overall study: The collaborator samples originated in the United States, Italy and Spain and spanned the acute and convalescent phases of COVID-19. The prospective study material was composed of cDNA or gDNA derived from T cells, B-cell-depleted T cells, or PBMCs. The dataset comprised deeply sampled blood TCRbeta repertoires from subjects exposed to, actively infected with, or recovered from COVID-19. The repertoires were released in a freely available public database intended as a resource for research on the immune response to SARS-CoV-2. The samples were drawn from two sources: the first 160 participants of the ongoing ImmuneRACE study, and 1,000 to 1,500 subjects contributed by 6 global collaborators. Sample metadata almost always included a de-identified subject ID, COVID-19 status, age in years and sex. HLA class I and class II types, where available, came from metadata supplied by the sample provider rather than from assay-based typing.

The study at large found these results: The amount of clinical and demographic metadata varied by source and participant and was provided uncurated.

Each collaborating institution followed its own protocols to collect whole blood in K2EDTA tubes. For TCRbeta analysis, collaborator samples were shipped as frozen whole blood, as isolated PBMCs, or as DNA extracted from either sample type. CDR1 is given as KGHDR and CDR2 as SFDVKD, both from the germline V gene. Reading from cysteine to phenylalanine, the CDR3 counts 16 amino acids. Left in the record is the CDR3 DNA by itself, 48 bases read in frame from the first base. The V and J ends are trimmed by 6 bases and 5 bases, leaving 21 bases between them. A remark on this clone: No cognate antigen has been identified for it. Base-call qualities are not available, and no considerably larger clone is one nucleotide away.

The immunoSEQ Assay, a bias-controlled multiplex PCR, was used to amplify TCRbeta CDR3 regions from genomic DNA. In the authors' own workflow: Within the assay, amplification of reference gene primers was used to estimate how many nucleated cells each sample contained. To quantify the absolute abundance of each unique TCRbeta CDR3 rearrangement, sequence reads were collapsed and filtered. Productive Simpson clonality was computed per sample as the square root of Simpson's diversity index over productive rearrangements. In TCRdb, the immuneACCESS table is reduced to in-frame sequences with V and J assigned. These tables do not hold every clone; where another copy was compared, an unresolved V gene accounts for under half, and the others remain unexplained. V and J calls and clone size are copied from that table; D and trimming were computed from the DNA. The table for this sample lists approximately 190,000 clones; about 80% of them were counted only once. 6.5% to 8.5% of the sample is held by the ten biggest clonotypes.

The TCR originated in a human donor with acute or convalescent COVID-19. The donor label of this sample is uncertain. Material for sequencing was peripheral blood. The chain is assembled from TRBV24-1 and TRBJ2-5; possibly the D gene is TRBD2, per 5 matching bases. The DNA reads as follows: TGTGCCACCAGTCACTATCTGGAGCGGAGAGGTGAGACCCAGTACTTC. Translated, this gives CATSHYLERRGETQYF.